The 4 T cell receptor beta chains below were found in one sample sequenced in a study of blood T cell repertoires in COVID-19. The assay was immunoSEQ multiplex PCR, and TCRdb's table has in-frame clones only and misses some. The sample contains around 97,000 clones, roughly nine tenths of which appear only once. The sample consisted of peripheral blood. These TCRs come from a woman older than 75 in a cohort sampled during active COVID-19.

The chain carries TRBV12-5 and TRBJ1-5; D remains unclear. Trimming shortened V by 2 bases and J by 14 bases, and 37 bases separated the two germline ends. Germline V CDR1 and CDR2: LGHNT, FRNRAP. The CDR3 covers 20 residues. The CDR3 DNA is TGTGCTAGTGGTTTGCACCGGCTCATGTGCTCATGGAGAGGTCCGGCATGCGAGCATTTT. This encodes CASGLHRLMCSWRGPACEHF.

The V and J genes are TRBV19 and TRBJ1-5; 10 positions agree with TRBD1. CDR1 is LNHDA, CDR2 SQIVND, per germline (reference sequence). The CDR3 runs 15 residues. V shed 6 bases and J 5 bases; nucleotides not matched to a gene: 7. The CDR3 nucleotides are TGTGCCAGTAGGCAGACAGGGGGCAGTTATCAGCCCCAGCATTTT. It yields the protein CASRQTGGSYQPQHF.

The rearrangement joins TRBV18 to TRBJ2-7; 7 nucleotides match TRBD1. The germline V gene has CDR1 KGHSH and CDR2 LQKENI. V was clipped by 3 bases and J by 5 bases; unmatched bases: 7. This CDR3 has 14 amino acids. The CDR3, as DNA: TGTGCCAGCTCACCCTTAAAGACAGGGAACGAGCAGTACTTC. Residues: CASSPLKTGNEQYF. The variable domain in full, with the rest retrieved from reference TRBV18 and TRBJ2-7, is NAGVMQNPRHLVRRRGQEARLRCSPMKGHSHVYWYRQLPEEGLKFMVYLQKENIIDESGMPKERFSAEFPKEGPSILRIQQVVRGDSAAYFCASSPLKTGNEQYFGPGTRLTVT.

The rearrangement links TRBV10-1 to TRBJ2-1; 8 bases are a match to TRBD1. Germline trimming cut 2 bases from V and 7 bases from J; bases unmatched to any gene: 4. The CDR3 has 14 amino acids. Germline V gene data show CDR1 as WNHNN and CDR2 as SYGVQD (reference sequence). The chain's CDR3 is CASSEMDRANEQFF. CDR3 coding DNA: TGCGCCAGCAGTGAGATGGACAGGGCTAATGAGCAGTTCTTC.